This record covers a single T cell receptor beta chain. What it binds is unknown. The same CDR3 arises from other DNA sequences in this sample as well. V was pared by 5 bases and J by 0 bases, with 5 bases between. The CDR3 runs to 13 residues. Germline values: CDR1 WSHSY, CDR2 SAAADI. The sample originates from a study of shared clonotypes between healthy human individuals. Study-level results: Compared with memory subsets, naive subsets generally had larger estimated richness.

The repertoire was sequenced with immunoSEQ multiplex PCR; TCRdb's copy has only in-frame clones and lacks some. The table includes roughly 2,000,000 clones, roughly 94% detected once. CD8 cells classed as naive were CD45RO-negative and positively selected for CCR7, excluding terminally differentiated effector memory CD45RA+ cells. This sequence joins TRBV10-2 and TRBJ2-1, with unresolved D. Sequencing was done on a sample of naive CD8+ T cells sorted from blood. The receptor comes from a man aged 18 to 30 in good health. CDR3 nucleotides: TGCGCCAGCAGTCCCAGCTCCTACAATGAGCAGTTCTTC. It is translated as CASSPSSYNEQFF.